These T cell receptor beta chains were read from a single sample in a study of beta chain features in type 1 diabetes. The method was immunoSEQ multiplex PCR; TCRdb's version includes in-frame clones alone and lacks a portion of them. The sample lists about 170,000 clones, less than 10% occurring once. The sample taken for sequencing was central memory CD4+ T cells from blood. The receptors stem from a man aged 18 to 29 with type 1 diabetes. CDR3s include the opening cysteine and the closing phenylalanine or tryptophan. The D gene is left open where the match is weak. Size values are once, few and many counts, or a class for expanded clones, and some rows have none.

J gene,CDR3 length,D gene,clone size,V gene,CDR3 protein,CDR3 DNA
TRBJ2-3,16,TRBD2,-,TRBV15,CATSSRLAASTDTQYF,TGTGCCACCAGCTCAAGACTAGCGGCTAGCACAGATACGCAGTATTTT
TRBJ1-4,12,-,-,TRBV29-1,CSVEDARAKLFF,TGCAGCGTTGAAGATGCGAGGGCGAAGCTGTTTTTT
TRBJ2-2,18,TRBD1,few,TRBV27,CASSASVRNRGSTGELFF,TGTGCCAGCAGCGCCAGCGTTCGGAACAGGGGATCCACCGGGGAGCTGTTTTTT
TRBJ2-7,15,-,-,TRBV28,CASSLTGHDSYEQYF,TGTGCCAGCAGTCTTACGGGACACGATTCCTACGAGCAGTACTTC
TRBJ2-7,15,TRBD1,-,TRBV28,CASSSAGTGGGEQYF,TGTGCCAGCAGTTCCGCCGGGACAGGGGGTGGCGAGCAGTACTTC
TRBJ1-2,15,TRBD1,-,TRBV9,CASSMPTGPVYGYTF,TGTGCCAGCAGCATGCCGACAGGGCCTGTCTATGGCTACACCTTC
TRBJ2-7,15,TRBD1,few,TRBV5-1,CASSLFGYGQGVWYF,TGCGCCAGCAGCCTATTCGGTTACGGACAGGGGGTGTGGTACTTC
TRBJ2-5,11,-,few,TRBV20-1,CSAIRGETQYF,TGCAGTGCAATTCGGGGAGAGACCCAGTACTTC
TRBJ2-3,12,TRBD2,-,TRBV7-9,CASSFGGDTQYF,TGTGCCAGCAGCTTCGGGGGGGATACGCAGTATTTT
TRBJ1-1,16,TRBD1,few,TRBV15,CATSRTWTGFDTEAFF,TGTGCCACCAGCAGAACCTGGACAGGGTTTGACACTGAAGCTTTCTTT
TRBJ1-2,14,-,-,TRBV16,CASSRPGQSNGYTF,TGTGCCAGCAGCCGACCGGGACAAAGCAATGGCTACACCTTC
TRBJ1-2,16,TRBD1,-,TRBV28,CASSDVRTGVGDGYTF,TGTGCCAGCAGTGACGTCAGGACAGGGGTAGGAGATGGCTACACCTTC
TRBJ2-4,14,TRBD1,many,TRBV29-1,CSVADGTGKNIQYF,TGCAGCGTTGCAGACGGGACAGGCAAGAACATTCAGTACTTC
TRBJ1-2,14,TRBD1,few,TRBV2,CASRMTGEKAGYTF,TGTGCCAGCAGGATGACAGGGGAGAAAGCTGGCTACACCTTC
TRBJ2-1,16,TRBD2,-,TRBV5-4,CASGHRTGGPYNEQFF,TGTGCCAGCGGTCATAGAACGGGAGGACCGTACAATGAGCAGTTCTTC
TRBJ2-3,11,-,few,TRBV10-3,CAIGALDTQYF,TGTGCCATTGGGGCACTAGATACGCAGTATTTT
TRBJ1-5,15,-,-,TRBV4-2,CASSQGRGSNQPQHF,TGTGCCAGCAGCCAAGGGCGGGGTAGCAATCAGCCCCAGCATTTT
TRBJ2-3,13,TRBD1,-,TRBV5-1,CASRQGATDTQYF,TGCGCCAGCAGGCAGGGGGCAACAGATACGCAGTATTTT
TRBJ2-1,13,-,-,TRBV4-3,CASSQGQYNEQFF,TGCGCCAGCAGCCAAGGGCAGTACAATGAGCAGTTCTTC
TRBJ1-6,14,TRBD1,-,TRBV29-1,CSVSGQGANSPLHF,TGCAGCGTTTCTGGACAGGGGGCGAATTCACCCCTCCACTTT
TRBJ2-6,15,-,many,TRBV5-1,CASAYLPSGANVLTF,TGCGCCAGCGCCTACCTCCCCTCTGGGGCCAACGTCCTGACTTTC
TRBJ2-3,15,TRBD1,-,TRBV5-1,CASSLVGQGTDTQYF,TGCGCCAGCAGCTTGGTAGGACAGGGCACAGATACGCAGTATTTT
TRBJ2-1,15,TRBD2,-,TRBV6-5,CASSYLAGGVNEQFF,TGTGCCAGCAGTTACTTAGCGGGAGGGGTCAATGAGCAGTTCTTC
TRBJ2-7,14,TRBD1,few,TRBV5-1,CASSLTGISYEQYF,TGTGCCAGCAGCTTGACAGGGATCTCCTACGAGCAGTACTTC
TRBJ1-2,15,-,-,TRBV5-1,CASSFSGGTNYGYTF,TGCGCCAGCAGCTTCTCGGGAGGGACGAACTATGGCTACACCTTC
TRBJ1-1,13,TRBD1,few,TRBV7-9,CASSLTGGPRAFF,TGTGCCAGCAGCCTGACAGGGGGTCCTCGGGCTTTCTTT
TRBJ2-3,15,TRBD2,few,TRBV7-9,CASSFQSGSTDTQYF,TGTGCCAGCAGCTTCCAGAGCGGGAGTACAGATACGCAGTATTTT
TRBJ2-1,15,TRBD2,many,TRBV29-1,CSVGGISSGGAQQFF,TGCAGCGTTGGAGGAATCTCCAGCGGGGGGGCTCAGCAGTTCTTC
TRBJ1-1,10,-,-,TRBV29-1,CSGGGSEAFF,TGCAGCGGGGGGGGCTCTGAAGCTTTCTTT
TRBJ2-3,16,-,-,TRBV27,CASSRAVGSGRDTQYF,TGTGCCAGCAGCCGCGCGGTGGGAAGCGGCAGAGATACGCAGTATTTT
TRBJ1-2,15,-,many,TRBV27,CASRTPGTANYGYTF,TGTGCCAGTAGGACACCTGGAACCGCTAACTATGGCTACACCTTC
TRBJ2-1,11,-,few,TRBV20-1,CSAPQYNEQFF,TGCAGTGCTCCCCAGTACAATGAGCAGTTCTTC
TRBJ1-1,15,-,-,TRBV5-1,CASRSRAQTNTEAFF,TGCGCCAGCAGATCGCGAGCCCAAACGAACACTGAAGCTTTCTTT
TRBJ1-1,13,-,-,TRBV5-5,CASSFDIYTEAFF,TGTGCCAGCAGCTTTGACATATACACTGAAGCTTTCTTT
TRBJ1-6,17,-,-,TRBV28,CASSSSTTGPRNSPLHF,TGTGCCAGCAGTAGCTCAACTACAGGGCCGAGGAATTCACCCCTCCACTTT
TRBJ2-7,13,TRBD2,many,TRBV30,CAGEREGQNEQYF,TGTGCCGGTGAGCGGGAGGGCCAGAACGAGCAGTACTTC
TRBJ2-1,16,TRBD2,few,TRBV9,CASSERGAGVGNEQFF,TGTGCCAGCAGCGAAAGAGGAGCGGGAGTGGGGAATGAGCAGTTCTTC
TRBJ1-1,15,TRBD1,few,TRBV6-6,CASSQNRGRVTEAFF,TGTGCCAGCAGTCAAAACAGGGGAAGAGTCACTGAAGCTTTCTTT
TRBJ2-5,14,-,few,TRBV7-9,CASSREELLETQYF,TGTGCCAGCAGCCGAGAGGAACTTCTAGAGACCCAGTACTTC
TRBJ1-2,13,TRBD1,few,TRBV28,CASRKQGSYGYTF,TGTGCCAGCAGGAAACAGGGGTCTTATGGCTACACCTTC
TRBJ2-1,17,TRBD2,few,TRBV5-5,CASSLDPTSGGISEQFF,TGTGCCAGCAGCCTAGACCCGACTAGCGGGGGGATTAGTGAGCAGTTCTTC
TRBJ1-4,14,-,few,TRBV11-2,CASSYGGRGEKLFF,TGTGCCAGCAGCTACGGGGGGCGTGGTGAAAAACTGTTTTTT
TRBJ2-7,15,TRBD2,few,TRBV6-6,CASSLAGSSSYEQYF,TGTGCCAGCAGCCTAGCGGGATCGAGCTCCTACGAGCAGTACTTC
TRBJ2-1,12,-,-,TRBV10-3,CAASPINNEQFF,TGTGCCGCTAGCCCAATCAACAATGAGCAGTTCTTC
TRBJ2-7,15,-,-,TRBV25-1,CASSDPGAGAYEQYF,TGTGCCAGCAGTGACCCTGGGGCAGGGGCCTACGAGCAGTACTTC
TRBJ2-3,14,-,many,TRBV27,CASSFGTATDTQYF,TGTGCCAGCAGTTTTGGTACTGCTACAGATACGCAGTATTTT
TRBJ2-7,14,-,many,TRBV7-9,CASSTLEGSNEQYF,TGTGCCAGCAGCACCTTGGAGGGCTCCAACGAGCAGTACTTC